The source of this TCR beta chain is a study of T cells expressing NK-cell markers. Across the study: It was sorted CD3+CD56+NKG2C+, CD3+CD56+NKG2C- and CD3+CD56-NKG2C+ T cells that supplied the TCR beta repertoires.

Reprocessing the 5' RACE reads, TCRdb reports a single entry for every CDR3 protein and omits DNA. In total, the table holds about 460,000 distinct CDR3 sequences. This CDR3 is 14 amino acids long. Per germline, CDR1 MNHEY and CDR2 SVGEGT. This chain connects TRBV6-2 or TRBV6-3 to TRBJ2-1; TCRdb selects TRBD2, and the lack of DNA leaves this call unchecked. Sequencing used blood T cells: a sorted CD56 or NKG2C T cell subset, CD4+ or CD8+ T cells, or bulk PBMC T cells (not recorded which). This clonotype was sampled from a woman aged 50 to 65 in good health. The CDR3: CASKREADLNEQFF.